The TCR beta chain described here comes from a study of T cell responses to AZD1222 COVID-19 vaccine. General study findings and limits: Samples come after the peak T cell response, not at day 14.

Clones were sequenced by immunoSEQ multiplex PCR, and TCRdb holds only the in-frame ones, with some missing. The sample consists of about 180,000 clones, roughly 92% of them appearing once. This CDR3 is built from 11 residues. Looked up from germline, CDR1 is KGHSH and CDR2 is LQKENI. V lost 11 bases, J lost 3 bases, and 9 bases lay in between. Note on this clone: What it recognizes is unknown.

The chain has TRBV18 and TRBJ2-3; D remains ambiguous. The sequence was obtained from an adult who received the AZD1222 COVID-19 vaccine. The input for sequencing was peripheral blood, taken 28 days after the second AZD1222 dose. The CDR3 sequence: CASAETDTQYF. The CDR3 nucleotides read TGTGCCTCGGCCGAGACAGATACGCAGTATTTT. The full variable domain, with the rest looked up from reference TRBV18 and TRBJ2-3, is NAGVMQNPRHLVRRRGQEARLRCSPMKGHSHVYWYRQLPEEGLKFMVYLQKENIIDESGMPKERFSAEFPKEGPSILRIQQVVRGDSAAYFCASAETDTQYFGPGTRLTVL.